A selection of T cell receptor beta chains follows, all from one sample in a study of T cell repertoires in cytomegalovirus infection. TCRdb re-called the reads with MiXCR, one entry per CDR3 protein. The sample records approximately 240,000 distinct CDR3 sequences, more than 9% being singletons. The material sequenced was PBMCs. The receptor source for this set is a human donor in good health (CMV status not recorded). Some clones in this sample may be carry-over from other donors' samples. Both conserved end residues are part of each CDR3. Each record gives: V gene, clone size, J gene, D gene, CDR3 DNA, CDR3 protein. A D gene is named only where the DNA matches it firmly. Rows may omit the clone size; those that give it use once, few, many or a size class.

V gene: TRBV20-1
clone size: many
J gene: TRBJ2-2
D gene: NA
CDR3 DNA: TGCAGTGCGGAACGGGGAGGCGGGACCGGGGAGCTGTTTTTT
CDR3 protein: CSAERGGGTGELFF

V gene: TRBV7-2
clone size: many
J gene: TRBJ2-3
D gene: NA
CDR3 DNA: TGTGCCAGCAGCTTGGGACCCTCTAGCACAGATACGCAGTATTTT
CDR3 protein: CASSLGPSSTDTQYF

V gene: TRBV10-3
clone size: few
J gene: TRBJ2-3
D gene: TRBD1
CDR3 DNA: TGTGCCATCAGTGAGGCAGGCAGGGGGCGAAGCACAGATACGCAGTATTTT
CDR3 protein: CAISEAGRGRSTDTQYF

V gene: TRBV7-2
clone size: many
J gene: TRBJ2-1
D gene: TRBD2
CDR3 DNA: TGTGCCAGCAGCTTAGGGCTAGCGGAGTACAATGAGCAGTTCTTC
CDR3 protein: CASSLGLAEYNEQFF

V gene: TRBV9
clone size: few
J gene: TRBJ1-6
D gene: NA
CDR3 DNA: TGTGCCAGCAGCCCAGCAGCTCCGCCCCTCCACTTT
CDR3 protein: CASSPAAPPLHF

V gene: TRBV7-9
clone size: few
J gene: TRBJ2-2
D gene: NA
CDR3 DNA: TGTGCCAGCAGCTTAGCGGAGAGCACCGGGGAGCTGTTTTTT
CDR3 protein: CASSLAESTGELFF

V gene: TRBV5-4
clone size: NA
J gene: TRBJ1-4
D gene: NA
CDR3 DNA: TGTGCCAGCAGCAGAGGGGGTAGTGAAAAACTGTTTTTT
CDR3 protein: CASSRGGSEKLFF

V gene: TRBV6-1
clone size: many
J gene: TRBJ1-2
D gene: NA
CDR3 DNA: TGTGCCAGCAGTCGGACCGAACGGAACTATGGCTACACCTTC
CDR3 protein: CASSRTERNYGYTF

V gene: TRBV14
clone size: many
J gene: TRBJ1-2
D gene: TRBD1
CDR3 DNA: TGTGCCAGCAGCCAAGATAAGACAGGGGGCGGGGGACGCACCTTC
CDR3 protein: CASSQDKTGGGGRTF

V gene: TRBV30
clone size: few
J gene: TRBJ2-5
D gene: NA
CDR3 DNA: TGTGCCTGGAGTACCCCAGGGGAGACCCAGTACTTC
CDR3 protein: CAWSTPGETQYF

V gene: TRBV15
clone size: many
J gene: TRBJ2-5
D gene: TRBD2
CDR3 DNA: TGTGCCACCAGCAGAGATTTACTAGCGACTCTGGGGGAGACCCAGTACTTC
CDR3 protein: CATSRDLLATLGETQYF

V gene: TRBV19
clone size: many
J gene: TRBJ2-7
D gene: NA
CDR3 DNA: TGTGCCAGTAGTATGAGTAGCTACTACGAGCAGTACTTC
CDR3 protein: CASSMSSYYEQYF

V gene: TRBV2
clone size: NA
J gene: TRBJ2-3
D gene: NA
CDR3 DNA: TGTGCCAGCAGCCCCACCGGGATCCAACGGGATACGCAGTATTTT
CDR3 protein: CASSPTGIQRDTQYF

V gene: TRBV6-1
clone size: many
J gene: TRBJ2-1
D gene: NA
CDR3 DNA: TGTGCCAGCAGAAAATCGGGAGTCCCCTACAATGAGCAGTTCTTC
CDR3 protein: CASRKSGVPYNEQFF

V gene: TRBV6-2/TRBV6-3
clone size: NA
J gene: TRBJ2-1
D gene: TRBD2
CDR3 DNA: TGTGCCAGCAGTCGGACTAGCGGGGTAATCAATGAGCAGTTCTTC
CDR3 protein: CASSRTSGVINEQFF

V gene: TRBV12-3/TRBV12-4
clone size: many
J gene: TRBJ2-2
D gene: NA
CDR3 DNA: TGTGCCAGCAGTTCGGGTAGGGGGTCCGGGGAGCTGTTTTTT
CDR3 protein: CASSSGRGSGELFF

V gene: TRBV4-1
clone size: NA
J gene: TRBJ1-1
D gene: TRBD1
CDR3 DNA: TGCGCCAGCAGCCAAGATATTCGACAGGGGAGGAGCACTGAAGCTTTCTTT
CDR3 protein: CASSQDIRQGRSTEAFF

V gene: TRBV6-2/TRBV6-3
clone size: few
J gene: TRBJ2-6
D gene: NA
CDR3 DNA: TGTGCCAGCATTCCTGGAACAGGGCCTAGATCTGGGGCCAACGTCCTGACTTTC
CDR3 protein: CASIPGTGPRSGANVLTF

V gene: TRBV29-1
clone size: NA
J gene: TRBJ1-2
D gene: NA
CDR3 DNA: TGCAGCGTTGAAGTCGGCAGGGTAAACTATGGCTACACCTTC
CDR3 protein: CSVEVGRVNYGYTF

V gene: TRBV19
clone size: NA
J gene: TRBJ2-2
D gene: TRBD2
CDR3 DNA: TGTGCCAGTAGGTCTCTAGCGGGAGACACCGGGGAGCTGTTTTTT
CDR3 protein: CASRSLAGDTGELFF

V gene: TRBV3-1
clone size: NA
J gene: TRBJ2-7
D gene: NA
CDR3 DNA: TGTGCCAGCAGCCAAGATAGAAACAGGGCCAACGAGCAGTACTTC
CDR3 protein: CASSQDRNRANEQYF

V gene: TRBV5-1
clone size: many
J gene: TRBJ1-2
D gene: TRBD1
CDR3 DNA: TGCGCCAGCAGCTTGGAGGGACAGGGAAACAACTATGGCTACACCTTC
CDR3 protein: CASSLEGQGNNYGYTF

V gene: TRBV7-2
clone size: NA
J gene: TRBJ2-7
D gene: TRBD1
CDR3 DNA: TGTGCCGGCGCCAGGGGGGGACAGGGCTACGAGCAGTACTTC
CDR3 protein: CAGARGGQGYEQYF

V gene: TRBV7-2
clone size: many
J gene: TRBJ2-1
D gene: NA
CDR3 DNA: TGTGCCAGCAGCTTAGATGGCAGCCTAAAGCAGTTCTTC
CDR3 protein: CASSLDGSLKQFF

V gene: TRBV27
clone size: many
J gene: TRBJ2-3
D gene: NA
CDR3 DNA: TGTGCCAGCAGTCACACCGGGACCACTAGCACAGATACGCAGTATTTT
CDR3 protein: CASSHTGTTSTDTQYF

V gene: TRBV19
clone size: many
J gene: TRBJ2-3
D gene: NA
CDR3 DNA: TGTGCCAGTAGTATCCTGGACGGAAGCACAGATACGCAGTATTTT
CDR3 protein: CASSILDGSTDTQYF

V gene: TRBV11-1
clone size: many
J gene: TRBJ2-6
D gene: NA
CDR3 DNA: TGTGCCAGCAGCCCCCCCCTGGGGGACATCGTGCTCGGGGCCAACGTCCTGACTTTC
CDR3 protein: CASSPPLGDIVLGANVLTF

V gene: TRBV20-1
clone size: few
J gene: TRBJ2-1
D gene: NA
CDR3 DNA: TGCAGCACTACATGGGGTCAAGATGAGCAGTTCTTC
CDR3 protein: CSTTWGQDEQFF

V gene: TRBV10-3
clone size: NA
J gene: TRBJ2-3
D gene: TRBD1
CDR3 DNA: TGTGCCATCGAAACGGGACAGGGAACGACAGATACGCAGTATTTT
CDR3 protein: CAIETGQGTTDTQYF

V gene: TRBV6-1
clone size: many
J gene: TRBJ2-2
D gene: TRBD1
CDR3 DNA: TGTGCCAGCAGTTCCCAACTCAGGGGGCCCGGGGAGCTGTTTTTT
CDR3 protein: CASSSQLRGPGELFF

V gene: TRBV29-1
clone size: NA
J gene: TRBJ2-3
D gene: NA
CDR3 DNA: TGCAGCGTTAGGCTTTTGCCGCCAGATACGCAGTATTTT
CDR3 protein: CSVRLLPPDTQYF

V gene: TRBV4-3
clone size: NA
J gene: TRBJ1-2
D gene: NA
CDR3 DNA: TGCGCCAGCAGCCAAGCAAGATTACGGAGCTATGGCTACACCTTC
CDR3 protein: CASSQARLRSYGYTF

V gene: TRBV6-4
clone size: few
J gene: TRBJ2-1
D gene: TRBD2
CDR3 DNA: TGTGCCAGCAGTGACTCAGTGACTAGCGTCCTGAATGAGCAGTTCTTC
CDR3 protein: CASSDSVTSVLNEQFF

V gene: TRBV7-9
clone size: many
J gene: TRBJ2-5
D gene: TRBD1
CDR3 DNA: TGTGCCAGCAGCCCTGGGACAGGGGAGACCCAGTACTTC
CDR3 protein: CASSPGTGETQYF

V gene: TRBV12-3/TRBV12-4
clone size: few
J gene: TRBJ2-2
D gene: TRBD2
CDR3 DNA: TGTGCCAGCAGTACTCTAGCGGGGGGGACCGCCGGGGAGCTGTTTTTT
CDR3 protein: CASSTLAGGTAGELFF

V gene: TRBV18
clone size: NA
J gene: TRBJ1-2
D gene: NA
CDR3 DNA: TGTGCCAGCTCACCAAGGCCTCCGGATGGCTACACCTTC
CDR3 protein: CASSPRPPDGYTF

V gene: TRBV28
clone size: few
J gene: TRBJ2-7
D gene: NA
CDR3 DNA: TGTGCCAGCAGTCCCGTAGTGGGCGGTGCCTACGAGCAGTACTTC
CDR3 protein: CASSPVVGGAYEQYF

V gene: TRBV28
clone size: many
J gene: TRBJ2-4
D gene: NA
CDR3 DNA: TGTGCCAGCACGGGTGAGCGGGCCCCGGGCAAAAACATTCAGTACTTC
CDR3 protein: CASTGERAPGKNIQYF

V gene: TRBV10-3
clone size: many
J gene: TRBJ2-1
D gene: TRBD2
CDR3 DNA: TGTGCCATCAGTGAGCCCTCGAGGGGGGCTAGCGGGAAGGGACAAGACAATGAGCAGTTCTTC
CDR3 protein: CAISEPSRGASGKGQDNEQFF

V gene: TRBV20-1
clone size: few
J gene: TRBJ2-7
D gene: NA
CDR3 DNA: TGCAGTGCTAAAAGCCGGAGGGCCAACTACGAGCAGTACTTC
CDR3 protein: CSAKSRRANYEQYF

V gene: TRBV5-6
clone size: many
J gene: TRBJ2-1
D gene: TRBD2
CDR3 DNA: TGTGCCAGCAGCTCTCTAGCGGGGGAGTTCAATGAGCAGTTCTTC
CDR3 protein: CASSSLAGEFNEQFF

V gene: TRBV5-5
clone size: few
J gene: TRBJ1-1
D gene: TRBD1
CDR3 DNA: TGTGCCAGCAGCTCGGGACAGGGGTACACTGAAGCTTTCTTT
CDR3 protein: CASSSGQGYTEAFF